This paragraph covers one T cell receptor beta chain sequence. Its antigen is not identified. The data were obtained in a study of shared clonotypes between healthy human individuals. Whole-study results and caveats: Approximately 4.6% of naive CD4 clonotypes were shared across four donors. Measured sharing among donors was expected to vary with sequencing depth.

Libraries were prepared by immunoSEQ multiplex PCR; TCRdb keeps only in-frame clonotypes and omits some of them. The sample lists around 2.1 million clones, approximately 94% occurring once. The CDR3 sequence is 15 residues long. Germline-derived CDR1 and CDR2 are SGHAT and FQNNGV. V lost 2 bases to trimming and J lost 5 bases; unmatched junction nucleotides: 7. Donors were healthy HIV-negative adults without recent acute infections or vaccinations. The sample taken for sequencing was naive CD4+ T cells sorted from blood. Described subset: CD45RA+ positively selected. The TCR sequence derives from a man between 18 and 35 years old in good health. The chain uses TRBV11-2 and TRBJ2-7; 9 bases agree with TRBD1. As DNA, the CDR3 is TGTGCCAGCAGCTTAATACAGGGGGCGATTAACGAGCAGTACTTC. Protein product: CASSLIQGAINEQYF.